This TCR beta chain was sequenced during a study of cytomegalovirus exposure and HLA in healthy donors. Primers included in the PCR were 60 Vbeta and 13 Jbeta primers. Here immunoSEQ multiplex PCR was the method, and the copy in TCRdb shows in-frame clones only, minus some. The sample shows about 160,000 clones, over 60% of them seen only once. The sample was PBMCs. This clonotype originated in a woman in her 50s in good health and CMV-seropositive.

The CDR3 DNA sequence: TGTGCCAGCAGCTCCTGGGACAGGGCCACTGAAGCTTTCTTT. Encoded protein: CASSSWDRATEAFF. The chain links TRBV7-8 to TRBJ1-1; 9 nucleotides line up with TRBD1. Germline V gene sequence: CDR1 SGHVS, CDR2 FQNEAQ. The CDR3 has 14 residues. With 4 bases clipped from V and 4 bases from J, the junction kept 4 bases outside the gene matches.